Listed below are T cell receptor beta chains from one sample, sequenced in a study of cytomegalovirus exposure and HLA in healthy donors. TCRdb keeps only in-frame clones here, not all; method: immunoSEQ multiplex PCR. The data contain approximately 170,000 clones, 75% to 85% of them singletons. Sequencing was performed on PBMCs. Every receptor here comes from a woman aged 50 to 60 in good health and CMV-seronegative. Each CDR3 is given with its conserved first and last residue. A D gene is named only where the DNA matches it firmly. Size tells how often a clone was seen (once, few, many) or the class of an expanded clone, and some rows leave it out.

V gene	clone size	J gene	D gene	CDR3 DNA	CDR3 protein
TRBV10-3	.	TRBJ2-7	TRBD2	TGTGCCATCAGTGAGTCGACTCAAGCGGGAGTGAAAAACTCCTACGAGCAGTACTTC	CAISESTQAGVKNSYEQYF
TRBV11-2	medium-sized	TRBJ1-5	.	TGTGCCAGCAGCTTCAGGACGGGACTCAATCAGCCCCAGCATTTT	CASSFRTGLNQPQHF
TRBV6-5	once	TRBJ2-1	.	TGTGCCAGCAGTTACACAAAAAGGGGGATCTTTAATGAGCAGTTCTTC	CASSYTKRGIFNEQFF
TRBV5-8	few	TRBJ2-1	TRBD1	TGTGCCAGCAGCCGACAGGGGTTATCCTACAATGAGCAGTTCTTC	CASSRQGLSYNEQFF
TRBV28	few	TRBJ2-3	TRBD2	TGTGCCAGCAGCACCGCCTTCGGACTAGCGGGGGACACAGATACGCAGTATTTT	CASSTAFGLAGDTDTQYF
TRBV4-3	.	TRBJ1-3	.	TGCGCCAGCAGCCAAGATCGGGGGTTCTCTGGAAACACCATATATTTT	CASSQDRGFSGNTIYF
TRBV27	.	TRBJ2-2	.	TGTGCCAGCACCCTAGGGGGGGTTGGGGGGACCACCGGGGAGCTGTTTTTT	CASTLGGVGGTTGELFF
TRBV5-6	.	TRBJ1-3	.	TGTGCCAGCAGCCCAGGGTTAGGAAACACCATATATTTT	CASSPGLGNTIYF
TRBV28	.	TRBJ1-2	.	TGTGCCAGCAACGACAGTATTTATGGCTACACCTTC	CASNDSIYGYTF
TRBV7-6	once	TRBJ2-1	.	TGTGCCAGCAGCTTATTCCTAGGCAATGAGCAGTTCTTC	CASSLFLGNEQFF
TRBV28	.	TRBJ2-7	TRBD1	TGTGCCAGCAGTCAGACAGGGAAGGACGAGCAGTACTTC	CASSQTGKDEQYF
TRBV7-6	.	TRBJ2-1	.	TGTGCCAGCAGCTTAGTGGCCCATCGGGCGGGCGTCTCCTACAATGAGCAGTTCTTC	CASSLVAHRAGVSYNEQFF
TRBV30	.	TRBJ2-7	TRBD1	TGTGCCACAGGGGTTGGGACCTACGAGCAGTACTTC	CATGVGTYEQYF
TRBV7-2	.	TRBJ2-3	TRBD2	TGTGCCAGCAGCACTGCCGAATTAGCGGGAGGTTCAGATACGCAGTATTTT	CASSTAELAGGSDTQYF
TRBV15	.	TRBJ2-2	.	TGTGCCACCAGGGAGGGACGACGCACCGGGGAGCTGTTTTTT	CATREGRRTGELFF
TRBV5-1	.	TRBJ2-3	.	TGCGCCAGCAGCAGCCGGGGGTCCTCCCTGGCAGATACGCAGTATTTT	CASSSRGSSLADTQYF
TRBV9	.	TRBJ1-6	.	TGTGCCAGCAGCGTAACAGATGGAAATAATTCACCCCTCCACTTT	CASSVTDGNNSPLHF